Each of the 23 T cell receptor beta chains below was sequenced from the same sample in a study of CXCR3 chemokines and chemotherapy response in bladder cancer. TCRdb re-analysed the PCR reads in MiXCR, keeping a single row per CDR3 protein. This table has over 200 distinct CDR3 sequences, 10% to 15% appearing once. The sample was acquired from a patient whose treatment included neoadjuvant chemotherapy. The receptors stem from a human donor with bladder cancer that did not respond to neoadjuvant chemotherapy.

The gene calls are TRBV20-1 and TRBJ2-1; 8 positions agree with TRBD2. V shed 2 bases, J shed 2 bases, and the junction held 8 bases outside the gene matches. CDR1 and CDR2 (germline): DFQATT, SNEGSKA (reference sequence). This CDR3 comprises 16 residues. CDR3 in amino acids: CSARISAGVPYNEQFF. The CDR3 nucleotides read TGCAGTGCTAGAATCTCAGCGGGGGTGCCCTACAATGAGCAGTTCTTC.

This rearrangement joins TRBV6-6 to TRBJ2-2, with D perhaps assigned TRBD1 or TRBD2 (5 bases each). The CDR3 runs to 16 residues. Trimming stripped 9 bases from V and 0 bases from J, with 17 bases between. Germline values: CDR1 MNHNY, CDR2 SVGAGI (reference sequence). The CDR3: CASYWGPNSNTGELFF. Written as DNA, the CDR3 is TGTGCCAGTTACTGGGGACCCAACTCGAACACCGGGGAGCTGTTTTTT.

The genes are TRBV6-6 and TRBJ2-1; D gene unclear. Germline assignment: CDR1 MNHNY and CDR2 SVGAGI (reference sequence). The germline V and J ends were trimmed by 4 bases and 5 bases, with 18 bases remaining between them. The CDR3 has 16 residues. CDR3 sequence (DNA): TGTGCCAGCAGTTTCGGAGCCCCTCTAGGGAACAATGAGCAGTTCTTC. Amino acids: CASSFGAPLGNNEQFF.

Remarks on this clonotype: A far larger clone is one nucleotide away, so this likely arose from a read error. This rearrangement joins TRBV29-1 to TRBJ2-7, with TRBD2 as a possible D gene (5 bases). From germline, CDR1 is SQVTM and CDR2 ANQGSEA. The CDR3 sequence is 13 residues long. The V end lost 3 bases, the J end lost 10 bases, and 19 bases lay between the germline ends. In nucleotides, the CDR3 is TGCAGCGTTGATAAGGGAGTCGGAAACAGTCAGTACTTC. Translation gives CSVDKGVGNSQYF.

In its sample, this clonotype ranks as large (0.1 to 1%). The chain combines TRBV27 with TRBJ2-3; possibly TRBD1 for D (5 bases). The CDR3 consists of 12 residues. Germline CDR1 and CDR2: MNHEY and SMNVEV (reference sequence). The ends were cut back, 8 bases at V and 6 bases at J, with 12 bases in the middle. CDR3 bases: TGTGCCAGCGGGCCAGGGTGGGATACGCAGTATTTT. Encoded protein: CASGPGWDTQYF.

This clonotype is labeled as medium-sized (0.01 to 0.1%). This chain's CDR3 is CASSLGAGLYNEQFF. The CDR3 bases are TGTGCCAGCAGCCTCGGGGCGGGACTTTACAATGAGCAGTTCTTC. This sequence joins TRBV11-2 and TRBJ2-1; D is possibly TRBD2 (6 bases). Germline V gene data show CDR1 as SGHAT and CDR2 as FQNNGV. This CDR3 has 15 amino acids. The germline V and J ends were trimmed by 5 bases and 4 bases, with 15 bases remaining between them.

This clonotype ranks as large. The V gene is TRBV15, the J gene TRBJ2-2; 9 nucleotides align to TRBD1. Germline CDR1 reads LNHNV; CDR2 reads YYDKDF (reference sequence). This CDR3 has 17 amino acids. Trimming took 0 bases from V and 4 from J; bases not matched to a gene: 6. CDR3 region: CATSRDQGQGVTGELFF. The CDR3 DNA sequence: TGTGCCACCAGCAGAGACCAGGGACAGGGCGTCACCGGGGAGCTGTTTTTT.

This clonotype was seen many times. This chain joins TRBV7-9 and TRBJ2-7; 9 bases align to TRBD1. Germline V gene lookup returns CDR1 SEHNR and CDR2 FQNEAQ (reference sequence). The CDR3 spans 15 residues. V dropped 4 bases and J dropped 2; count of bases not matched to a gene: 6. The CDR3 is CASSYSGQGAYEQYF. CDR3 sequence (DNA): TGTGCCAGCAGCTACTCGGGACAGGGAGCCTACGAGCAGTACTTC. Based on the CDR3 plus reference TRBV7-9 and TRBJ2-7, the full variable domain is DTGVSQNPRHKITKRGQNVTFRCDPISEHNRLYWYRQTLGQGPEFLTYFQNEAQLEKSRLLSDRFSAERPKGSFSTLEIQRTEQGDSAMYLCASSYSGQGAYEQYFGPGTRLTVT.

V usage is TRBV7-2 and J usage is TRBJ1-2; the D is unclear. This CDR3 has 13 residues. Germline V lookup: CDR1 SGHTA, CDR2 FQGNSA. Between the trimmed V and J ends, which lost 1 base and 2 bases, there was a span of 5 bases. This CDR3 reads CASSLDTNYGYTF. The CDR3 DNA reads as TGTGCCAGCAGCTTAGACACGAACTATGGCTACACCTTC.

This clonotype was observed many times. This chain connects TRBV28 to TRBJ2-3; D remains unclear. Deletions cut 6 bases from V and 6 bases from J, with 13 bases between. The germline CDR1 and CDR2 sequences are MDHEN and SYDVKM. This CDR3 has 13 residues. CDR3 nucleotides: TGTGCCAGCAGGTCCGACGCCTCCGATACGCAGTATTTT. As protein: CASRSDASDTQYF.

This clonotype ranks as large (0.1 to 1%). The CDR3 DNA follows: TGTGCCAGCAGTTACGGAGGGTCGGACACTGAAGCTTTCTTT. Residues: CASSYGGSDTEAFF. This chain uses TRBV6-2 or TRBV6-3 with TRBJ1-1; D gene ambiguous. The CDR3 has 14 amino acids. Trimming removed 2 bases from V and 3 bases from J, with 10 bases in between. CDR1 is MNHEY and CDR2 is SVGEGT in the germline V gene.

This clonotype ranks as large. V is TRBV7-9 and J is TRBJ1-6; 7 nucleotides agree with TRBD1. The trim removed 4 bases at V and 2 bases at J, leaving 5 bases unmatched. Germline loops: CDR1 SEHNR, CDR2 FQNEAQ (reference sequence). This CDR3 is built from 16 residues. The CDR3 DNA follows: TGTGCCAGCAGCTCCGACAGGGAAACCTATAATTCACCCCTCCACTTT. This sequence encodes CASSSDRETYNSPLHF.

This clonotype is termed hyperexpanded. The chain employs TRBV6-5 and TRBJ2-3, with 10 bases identical to TRBD1. This CDR3 has 15 residues. J gave up 2 bases and V 8 bases, and 7 bases lay outside the gene matches. Germline lookup yields CDR1 MNHEY and CDR2 SVGAGI. CDR3 in amino acids: CASGPGQGLTDTQYF. CDR3 DNA: TGTGCCAGCGGACCGGGACAGGGGCTCACAGATACGCAGTATTTT.

This clonotype was seen many times. The chain employs TRBV14 and TRBJ2-3; possible D gene TRBD1, 5 bases. This CDR3 has 12 residues. The V end was cut by 0 bases, the J end by 14 bases, with 12 bases between. Germline assignment: CDR1 SGHDN and CDR2 FVKESK. In nucleotides, the CDR3 is TGTGCCAGCAGCCAAGAATGGGGCCTGTGGTATTTT. It specifies CASSQEWGLWYF.

By share, this clonotype ranks as large. This rearrangement joins TRBV15 to TRBJ2-7, with TRBD1 matching 7 bases. Germline V CDR1 and CDR2: LNHNV, YYDKDF (reference sequence). Losses at the gene ends were 1 base for V and 7 bases for J; bases not matched to a gene: 4. The CDR3 loop spans 13 amino acids. The CDR3 DNA sequence: TGTGCCACCAGCAGAGTGGGACAGTCAGAGCAGTACTTC. It yields the protein CATSRVGQSEQYF.

This clonotype has at least ten counts. The rearrangement links TRBV28 to TRBJ1-6, with 10 positions matching TRBD1. The germline V gene encodes CDR1 MDHEN and CDR2 SYDVKM. With V trimmed by 5 bases and J by 5 bases, 6 bases remained unmatched. The CDR3 has 16 residues. The CDR3 DNA reads as TGTGCCAGCAGTCAGGGACAGGGGAACGATAATTCACCCCTCCACTTT. It translates to CASSQGQGNDNSPLHF.

The CDR3 coding sequence is TGCAGTGCTAGCGGGACAGGGGGCACTGAAGCTTTCTTT. It is translated as CSASGTGGTEAFF. The J gene is TRBJ1-1, the V gene TRBV20-1; the match to TRBD1 covers 11 bases. The CDR3 runs 13 residues. The junction had 1 base not matched to a gene; V was cut back by 3 bases and J by 4 bases. Germline values: CDR1 DFQATT, CDR2 SNEGSKA (reference sequence).

This clonotype counts as medium-sized. The CDR3 sequence: CASSPTGPGYGYTF. Written as DNA, the CDR3 is TGTGCCAGCAGTCCGACAGGGCCCGGCTATGGCTACACCTTC. The genes are TRBV12-3 or TRBV12-4 and TRBJ1-2; 7 bases match TRBD1. The CDR3 has 14 amino acids. V gave up 5 bases and J gave up 4 bases; unmatched junction bases: 7.

By sample fraction, this clonotype is large (0.1 to 1%). The rearrangement links TRBV6-6 to TRBJ2-1; D may be TRBD2 (5 bases). From germline, CDR1 is MNHNY and CDR2 SVGAGI (reference sequence). The V gene lost 4 bases and the J gene lost 5 bases, with 21 bases spanning the gap. The CDR3 length is 17 residues. The CDR3 reads CASSFGGAPLGNNEQFF. The CDR3 DNA follows: TGTGCCAGCAGTTTCGGAGGAGCCCCTCTAGGGAACAATGAGCAGTTCTTC.

By share, this clonotype ranks as large (0.1 to 1%). The chain uses TRBV6-2 or TRBV6-3 and TRBJ1-4; perhaps TRBD1 as D (6 bases). There are 16 residues in the CDR3. V lost 4 bases and J 8 bases, leaving 20 bases between the germline ends. CDR1 and CDR2 from the germline V gene are MNHEY and SVGEGT. CDR3 sequence: CASSSGTVGAREKLFF. CDR3 DNA: TGTGCCAGCAGTTCCGGGACGGTGGGGGCGCGGGAAAAACTGTTTTTT.

In its sample, this clonotype was seen many times. The gene calls are TRBV7-9 and TRBJ2-2, with 9 bases fitting TRBD1. The CDR3 consists of 17 residues. Germline V lookup: CDR1 SEHNR, CDR2 FQNEAQ (reference sequence). The V segment lost 4 bases and the J segment 5 bases; nucleotides outside the gene matches: 11. CDR3: CASSSNRGTGPTGELFF. The CDR3, as DNA: TGTGCCAGCAGCTCAAATAGGGGGACAGGGCCGACCGGGGAGCTGTTTTTT.

This clonotype ranks as large. The chain carries TRBV6-6 and TRBJ1-5, with 7 bases that match TRBD1. The germline V gene has CDR1 MNHNY and CDR2 SVGAGI (reference sequence). The CDR3 runs 17 residues. The V gene end was trimmed by 6 bases and the J gene end by 1 base; junction bases not matched to a gene: 12. The CDR3 DNA reads TGTGCCAGCAGCTTTCATACAGGGGAGAGGAGCAATCAGCCCCAGCATTTT. Its translation is CASSFHTGERSNQPQHF.

This clonotype is classed as large. The V call is TRBV30, the J call TRBJ1-6; TRBD1 might be the D (6 bases). The V end lost 3 bases, the J end lost 8 bases, and 11 bases lay between the germline ends. The CDR3 runs 13 residues. The germline CDR1 and CDR2 sequences are GTSNPN and SVGIG (reference sequence). In DNA, the CDR3 is TGTGCCTGGAGAGGGGGTATTCATTCACCCCTCCACTTT. Encoded protein: CAWRGGIHSPLHF. Using reference TRBV30 and TRBJ1-6 for the parts outside the CDR3, the full variable domain is SQTIHQWPATLVQPVGSPLSLECTVEGTSNPNLYWYRQAAGRGLQLLFYSVGIGQISSEVPQNLSASRPQDRQFILSSKKLLLSDSGFYLCAWRGGIHSPLHFGNGTRLTVT.